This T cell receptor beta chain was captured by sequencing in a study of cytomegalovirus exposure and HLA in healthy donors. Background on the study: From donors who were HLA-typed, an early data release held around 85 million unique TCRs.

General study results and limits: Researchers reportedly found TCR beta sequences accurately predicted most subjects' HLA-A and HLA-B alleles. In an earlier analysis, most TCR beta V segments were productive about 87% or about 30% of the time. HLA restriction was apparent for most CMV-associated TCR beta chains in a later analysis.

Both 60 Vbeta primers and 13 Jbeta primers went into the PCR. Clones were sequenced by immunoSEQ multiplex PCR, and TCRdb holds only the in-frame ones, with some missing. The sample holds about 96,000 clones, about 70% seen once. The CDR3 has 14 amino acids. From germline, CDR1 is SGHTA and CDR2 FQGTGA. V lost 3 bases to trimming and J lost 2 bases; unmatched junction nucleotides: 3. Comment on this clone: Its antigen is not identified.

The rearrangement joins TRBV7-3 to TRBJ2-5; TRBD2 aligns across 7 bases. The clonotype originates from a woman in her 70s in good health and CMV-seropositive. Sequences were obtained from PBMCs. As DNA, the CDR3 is TGTGCCAGCAGCTTGGGCGGGGGACAAGAGACCCAGTACTTC. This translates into CASSLGGGQETQYF. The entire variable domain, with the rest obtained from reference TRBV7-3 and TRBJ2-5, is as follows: GAGVSQTPSNKVTEKGKYVELRCDPISGHTALYWYRQSLGQGPEFLIYFQGTGAADDSGLPNDRFFAVRPEGSVSTLKIQRTERGDSAVYLCASSLGGGQETQYFGPGTRLLVL.